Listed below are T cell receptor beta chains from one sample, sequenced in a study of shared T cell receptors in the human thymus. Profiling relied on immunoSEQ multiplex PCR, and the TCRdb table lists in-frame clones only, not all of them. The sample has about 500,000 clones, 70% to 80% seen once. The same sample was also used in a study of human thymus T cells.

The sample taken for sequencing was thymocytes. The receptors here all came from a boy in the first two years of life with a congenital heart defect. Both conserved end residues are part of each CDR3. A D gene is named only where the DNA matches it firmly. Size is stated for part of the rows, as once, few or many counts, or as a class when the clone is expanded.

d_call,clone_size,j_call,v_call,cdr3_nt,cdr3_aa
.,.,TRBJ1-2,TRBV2,TGTGCCAGCAGTGAACGCGAAGGACACCGACGTGACTATGGCTACACCTTC,CASSEREGHRRDYGYTF
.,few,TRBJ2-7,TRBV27,TGTGCCAGCAGTCCCGCCCCGGAGTCCTACGAGCAGTACTTC,CASSPAPESYEQYF
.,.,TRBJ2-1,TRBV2,TGTGCCAGCACTCCAGGGTGGACCCGTGTTAGGAATGAGCAGTTCTTC,CASTPGWTRVRNEQFF
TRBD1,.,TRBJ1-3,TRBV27,TGTGCCAGCAGTTTCCTCTGGACAGGGGGCATTGGTCCTGGAAACACCATATATTTT,CASSFLWTGGIGPGNTIYF
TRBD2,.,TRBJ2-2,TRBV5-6,TGTGCCAGCAGCTTGGCCTCGGGCGGGAGGGACACCGGGGAGCTGTTTTTT,CASSLASGGRDTGELFF
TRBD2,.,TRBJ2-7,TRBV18,TGTGCCAGCTCACCACCGGATAGCGGGACCTACGAGCAGTACTTC,CASSPPDSGTYEQYF
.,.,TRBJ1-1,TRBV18,TGTGCCAGCTCACCTACAGGGAGCACTGAAGCTTTCTTT,CASSPTGSTEAFF
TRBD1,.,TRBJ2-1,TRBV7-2,TGTGCCAGCAGCTTACCGGACAGGGGCCTCGGTGAGCAGTTCTTC,CASSLPDRGLGEQFF
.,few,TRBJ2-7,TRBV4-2,TGTGCCAGCAGCCATCCGGACACTCTAAGCCACGAGCAGTACTTC,CASSHPDTLSHEQYF
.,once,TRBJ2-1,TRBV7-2,TGTGCCAGCAGCTTAGATAGTTACAATGAGCAGTTCTTC,CASSLDSYNEQFF
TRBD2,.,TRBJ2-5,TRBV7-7,TGTGCTAGCAGCCAGAGTGGGGGGGCTAGCGGGAGCCTGACCCAGTACTTC,CASSQSGGASGSLTQYF
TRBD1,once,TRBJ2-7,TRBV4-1,TGCGCCAGCAGCCAAGACCTCAGTCGCTCCTCCGGGACAGGGCCCTACGAGCAGTACTTC,CASSQDLSRSSGTGPYEQYF
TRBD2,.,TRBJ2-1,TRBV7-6,TGTGCCAGCGGACTAGCGGGAGGGGGCGATGAGCAGTTCTTC,CASGLAGGGDEQFF
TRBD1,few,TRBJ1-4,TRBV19,TGTGCCAGTAGTAAGCCGGGACAGGCTAAGGGAAAACTGTTTTTT,CASSKPGQAKGKLFF
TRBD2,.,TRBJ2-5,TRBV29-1,TGCAGCGACCTACAGGGTAATACTAGCGGGAGGCAAGAGACCCAGTACTTC,CSDLQGNTSGRQETQYF
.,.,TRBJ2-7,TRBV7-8,TGTGCCAGCAGCTTATTCTCCCACGAGCAGTACTTC,CASSLFSHEQYF
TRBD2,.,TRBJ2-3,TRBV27,TGTGCCAGCAGTCTTGGGACTAGCTCGGTAGATACGCAGTATTTT,CASSLGTSSVDTQYF
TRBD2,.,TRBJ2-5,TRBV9,TGTGCCAGCAGCGAGCGGACTAGCGAACAAGAGACCCAGTACTTC,CASSERTSEQETQYF
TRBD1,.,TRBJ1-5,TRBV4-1,TGCGCCAGCAGCCAAGTCCCCGGGACAGGGACTCAGCCCCAGCATTTT,CASSQVPGTGTQPQHF
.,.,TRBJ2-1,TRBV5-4,TGTGCCAGCAGCTCAACACGGGAGTCTCCTCTCCTTGAGCAGTTCTTC,CASSSTRESPLLEQFF
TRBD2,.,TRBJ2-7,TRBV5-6,TGTGCCAGCAGCTTGATGGGCGGGGGGGGGAGTAGCCACGAGCAGTACTTC,CASSLMGGGGSSHEQYF
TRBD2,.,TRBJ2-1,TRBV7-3,TGTGCCAGCAGCCCCAAGACTAGCGGGGACCACAATGAGCAGTTCTTC,CASSPKTSGDHNEQFF
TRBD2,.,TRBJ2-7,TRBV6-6,TGTGCCAGCAGTTACCCAAAGGGAGCGGGGCCCCTCGAGCAGTACTTC,CASSYPKGAGPLEQYF
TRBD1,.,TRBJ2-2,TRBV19,TGTGCCAGTAGTATCAGGACAGGGGGAATGACCGGGGAGCTGTTTTTT,CASSIRTGGMTGELFF
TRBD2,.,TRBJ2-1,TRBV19,TGTGCCAGTAGTACGGACGGTAGCGGGAAATACAATGAGCAGTTCTTC,CASSTDGSGKYNEQFF
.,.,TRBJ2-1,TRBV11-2,TGTGCCAGCAGCTTATGCCAGAGGGATGAGCAGTTCTTC,CASSLCQRDEQFF
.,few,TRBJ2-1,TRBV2,TGTGCCAGCAGTGGCGCTCCCGGGGATGAGCAGTTCTTC,CASSGAPGDEQFF
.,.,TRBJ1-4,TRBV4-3,TGCGCCAGCAGCCAAGGGCGAACAGGTGAAAAACTGTTTTTT,CASSQGRTGEKLFF
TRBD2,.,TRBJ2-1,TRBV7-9,TGTGCCAGCAGCGCGACTAGCGGCAATGAGCAGTTCTTC,CASSATSGNEQFF
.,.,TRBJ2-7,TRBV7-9,TGTGCCAGCAGCTGGGGGAGGAAACCCTACGAGCAGTACTTC,CASSWGRKPYEQYF
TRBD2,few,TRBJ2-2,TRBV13,TGTGCCAGCAGCTTAAAGGACACCCTGGGAGGGTCGAACACCGGGGAGCTGTTTTTT,CASSLKDTLGGSNTGELFF
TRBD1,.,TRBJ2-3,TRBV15,TGTGCCACCAGCAGACCCCCACAGGGGTTGTCTGGTACGCAGTATTTT,CATSRPPQGLSGTQYF
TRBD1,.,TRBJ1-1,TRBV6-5,TGTGCCAGCAGACGGACAGGGAGCGAGACTGAAGCTTTCTTT,CASRRTGSETEAFF
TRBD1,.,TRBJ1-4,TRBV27,TGTGCCAGCGCCACAGGGGTGGGTGAAAAACTGTTTTTT,CASATGVGEKLFF
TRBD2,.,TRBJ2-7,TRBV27,TGTGCCAGCAGTTCTGGGACTAGCGGGACGGGGACCTACGAGCAGTACTTC,CASSSGTSGTGTYEQYF
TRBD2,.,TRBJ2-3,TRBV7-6,TGTGCCAGCAGCCCCGGGACTAGCTCTCTGTTGGATACGCAGTATTTT,CASSPGTSSLLDTQYF
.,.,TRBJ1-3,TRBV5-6,TGTGCCAGCAGCCCAGGATCTGGAAACACCATATATTTT,CASSPGSGNTIYF
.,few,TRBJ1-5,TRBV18,TGTGCCAGCTCACAGGGGTTACAGCCCCAGCATTTT,CASSQGLQPQHF
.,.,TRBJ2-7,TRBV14,TGTGCCAGCAGCCAAGAACTAGGACTCATCTACGAGCAGTACTTC,CASSQELGLIYEQYF
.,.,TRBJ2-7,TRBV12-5,TGTGCTAGTGGTTTGGTACGAAGCAGGGCACACTCCTACGAGCAGTACTTC,CASGLVRSRAHSYEQYF
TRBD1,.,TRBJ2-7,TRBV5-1,TGCGCCAGCAGCAGTGAAGGACAGGTCCCATACGAGCAGTACTTC,CASSSEGQVPYEQYF
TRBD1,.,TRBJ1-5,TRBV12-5,TGTGCTAGTGGACACACAGGGGACGGTCAGCCCCAGCATTTT,CASGHTGDGQPQHF
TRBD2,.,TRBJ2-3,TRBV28,TGTGCCAGCAGTCTTACACTAGCGGTCCATAGCACAGATACGCAGTATTTT,CASSLTLAVHSTDTQYF
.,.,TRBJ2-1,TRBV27,TGTGCCAGCAGTACCGGGACCCGAGGATTGGCGGGAATCAATGAGCAGTTCTTC,CASSTGTRGLAGINEQFF
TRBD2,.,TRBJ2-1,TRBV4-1,TGCGCCAGCAGCCAAGAGACGACTAGCGTGCAGTTCTTC,CASSQETTSVQFF
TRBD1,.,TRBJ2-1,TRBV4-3,TGCGCCAGCAGCCAAGACATCCGGGGACAGGGAAGCAATGAGCAGTTCTTC,CASSQDIRGQGSNEQFF
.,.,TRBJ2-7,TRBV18,TGTGCCAGCTCACTGCGTCCCGCCCGTACCTACGAGCAGTACTTC,CASSLRPARTYEQYF
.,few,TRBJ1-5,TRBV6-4,TGTGCCAGGGAGGAGGGAAGTAATCAGCCCCAGCATTTT,CAREEGSNQPQHF
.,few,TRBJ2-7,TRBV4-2,TGTGCCAGCAGCCAGGGTACGACAGGACATCCTCACCCGTACTTC,CASSQGTTGHPHPYF